Listed below are T cell receptor beta chains from one sample, sequenced in a study of blood T cell repertoires in COVID-19. The assay was immunoSEQ multiplex PCR, and TCRdb's table has in-frame clones only and misses some. The table lists more than 250,000 clones, roughly 84% of them singletons. The sequenced material came from peripheral blood. These receptors were taken from a man aged 45 to 65 with active or convalescent COVID-19. CDR3s include the opening cysteine and the closing phenylalanine or tryptophan. Each record gives: clone size, J gene, CDR3 length, D gene, V gene, CDR3 DNA, CDR3 protein. A D gene is named only where the DNA matches it firmly. Rows give clone size only sometimes, using once, few, many, or a class for an expanded clone.

abundance: NA
j_gene: TRBJ2-1
len: 16
d_gene: NA
v_gene: TRBV7-9
CDR3nt: TGTGCCAGCAGCTCGCCCAAAGGACAGATAAACAATGAGCAGTTCTTC
CDR3aa: CASSSPKGQINNEQFF

abundance: NA
j_gene: TRBJ2-5
len: 14
d_gene: NA
v_gene: TRBV19
CDR3nt: TGTGCCAGTAGTATAGCGGCTAGACAAGAGACCCAGTACTTC
CDR3aa: CASSIAARQETQYF

abundance: NA
j_gene: TRBJ2-4
len: 16
d_gene: TRBD2
v_gene: TRBV28
CDR3nt: TGTGCCAGCAGTTCGCCTGGACTAGCGGGAGTGAACATTCAGTACTTC
CDR3aa: CASSSPGLAGVNIQYF

abundance: NA
j_gene: TRBJ1-1
len: 15
d_gene: NA
v_gene: TRBV4-1
CDR3nt: TGCGCCAGCAGCCAAGGGCTAGATCTTAACACTGAAGCTTTCTTT
CDR3aa: CASSQGLDLNTEAFF

abundance: NA
j_gene: TRBJ1-6
len: 15
d_gene: TRBD1
v_gene: TRBV7-9
CDR3nt: TGTGCCAGCAGCCAGACAGGGGCGCTTAATTCACCCCTCCACTTT
CDR3aa: CASSQTGALNSPLHF

abundance: once
j_gene: TRBJ1-1
len: 16
d_gene: NA
v_gene: TRBV4-3
CDR3nt: TGCGCCAGCAGCCAAGATCAAAGAGACATGAACACTGAAGCTTTCTTT
CDR3aa: CASSQDQRDMNTEAFF

abundance: once
j_gene: TRBJ1-2
len: 15
d_gene: NA
v_gene: TRBV11-2
CDR3nt: TGTGCCAGCAGCGCCCGGGAACGGCGGAGCTATGGCTACACCTTC
CDR3aa: CASSARERRSYGYTF

abundance: NA
j_gene: TRBJ1-6
len: 12
d_gene: TRBD1
v_gene: TRBV7-9
CDR3nt: TGTGCCAGCAGCTGGACAGGGTCACCCCTCCACTTT
CDR3aa: CASSWTGSPLHF

abundance: NA
j_gene: TRBJ2-7
len: 14
d_gene: NA
v_gene: TRBV29-1
CDR3nt: TGCTGCCTTCGATCGGGGACAAGCTCCCTCGAGCAGTACTTC
CDR3aa: CCLRSGTSSLEQYF

abundance: NA
j_gene: TRBJ2-1
len: 13
d_gene: NA
v_gene: TRBV18
CDR3nt: TGTGCCAGCTCTCCGGGACAACAGGGTGAGCAGTTCTTC
CDR3aa: CASSPGQQGEQFF

abundance: few
j_gene: TRBJ1-1
len: 13
d_gene: TRBD1
v_gene: TRBV5-1
CDR3nt: TGCGCCAGCAGCCTTCAGGGGGGTACTGAAGCTTTCTTT
CDR3aa: CASSLQGGTEAFF

abundance: NA
j_gene: TRBJ2-7
len: 14
d_gene: TRBD1
v_gene: TRBV6-5
CDR3nt: TGTGCCAGCAGTCCCCCCCGGACAGGGACCGAGCAGTACTTC
CDR3aa: CASSPPRTGTEQYF

abundance: NA
j_gene: TRBJ2-1
len: 12
d_gene: TRBD1
v_gene: TRBV23-1
CDR3nt: TGCGTCAGCAACAGGGGAGACAATGAGCAGTTCTTC
CDR3aa: CVSNRGDNEQFF

abundance: NA
j_gene: TRBJ1-2
len: 13
d_gene: NA
v_gene: TRBV28
CDR3nt: TGTGCCAGCAGTTTGGAGGCACCGTATGGCTACACCTTC
CDR3aa: CASSLEAPYGYTF

abundance: NA
j_gene: TRBJ2-3
len: 16
d_gene: NA
v_gene: TRBV6-2/TRBV6-3
CDR3nt: TGTGCCAGCAGTTCCGCTAGGCGGGGGCCCGGGTATACGCAGTATTTT
CDR3aa: CASSSARRGPGYTQYF

abundance: NA
j_gene: TRBJ1-2
len: 16
d_gene: TRBD1
v_gene: TRBV18
CDR3nt: TGTGCCAGCTCAAACCTTCGGGACAGGGTGGACTATGGCTACACCTTC
CDR3aa: CASSNLRDRVDYGYTF

abundance: NA
j_gene: TRBJ2-3
len: 15
d_gene: NA
v_gene: TRBV5-1
CDR3nt: TGCGCCAGCAGCGGCGGCGGAGGGGGGGCAGATACGCAGTATTTT
CDR3aa: CASSGGGGGADTQYF

abundance: NA
j_gene: TRBJ2-2
len: 14
d_gene: TRBD1
v_gene: TRBV19
CDR3nt: TGTGCCAGTAGGGCAGGACAGGTAACCGGGGAGCTGTTTTTT
CDR3aa: CASRAGQVTGELFF

abundance: NA
j_gene: TRBJ2-3
len: 16
d_gene: TRBD2
v_gene: TRBV27
CDR3nt: TGTGCCAGCAGTTCTCTCTCGCGGGGGGGCTTAAATACGCAGTATTTT
CDR3aa: CASSSLSRGGLNTQYF

abundance: NA
j_gene: TRBJ1-2
len: 14
d_gene: NA
v_gene: TRBV6-2/TRBV6-3
CDR3nt: TGTGCCAGCAGTTACTCGGCGAACAGCTATGGCTACACCTTC
CDR3aa: CASSYSANSYGYTF

abundance: NA
j_gene: TRBJ1-6
len: 17
d_gene: NA
v_gene: TRBV20-1
CDR3nt: TGCAGTGCTAGTCCAATTATAGGGCAGGGTAATAATTCACCCCTCCACTTT
CDR3aa: CSASPIIGQGNNSPLHF

abundance: NA
j_gene: TRBJ2-5
len: 15
d_gene: TRBD2
v_gene: TRBV30
CDR3nt: TGTGCCTGGAGTAATGGCGGGGGGCCCCAAGAGACCCAGTACTTC
CDR3aa: CAWSNGGGPQETQYF

abundance: NA
j_gene: TRBJ2-7
len: 15
d_gene: TRBD2
v_gene: TRBV5-5
CDR3nt: TGTGCCAGCAGCCTGAGAGCGGGGGTTTCCTACGAGCAGTACTTC
CDR3aa: CASSLRAGVSYEQYF

abundance: NA
j_gene: TRBJ1-2
len: 13
d_gene: TRBD1
v_gene: TRBV4-3
CDR3nt: TGCGCCAGCAGCCAAGATTGGGGACAGGGCTACACCTTC
CDR3aa: CASSQDWGQGYTF

abundance: NA
j_gene: TRBJ1-2
len: 18
d_gene: TRBD1
v_gene: TRBV19
CDR3nt: TGTGCCAGTAGCCCTGAGGGTTCGCGGACAGGGGGCGGCTATGGCTACACCTTC
CDR3aa: CASSPEGSRTGGGYGYTF

abundance: NA
j_gene: TRBJ2-2
len: 13
d_gene: NA
v_gene: TRBV12-5
CDR3nt: TGTGCTAGTGGGCAGACAGGCACCGGGGAGCTGTTTTTT
CDR3aa: CASGQTGTGELFF

abundance: NA
j_gene: TRBJ1-1
len: 14
d_gene: NA
v_gene: TRBV9
CDR3nt: TGTGCCAGCAGCGTAGGGCAGCCAGGCACTGAAGCTTTCTTT
CDR3aa: CASSVGQPGTEAFF

abundance: NA
j_gene: TRBJ1-5
len: 16
d_gene: TRBD1
v_gene: TRBV18
CDR3nt: TGTGCCAGCTCCGATCAAACAGGGGTGTATAGTCAGCCCCAGCATTTT
CDR3aa: CASSDQTGVYSQPQHF